This TCR beta chain was identified during a study of post-analysis software for immune sequencing data. Across the whole study: Patients had relapsing-remitting, secondary progressive or progressive-relapsing multiple sclerosis; some lacked subtype. General observations from the study: TRBV5-6, TRBV5-1 and TRBV20-1 were among roughly five TRBV segments more frequent in patients than controls. Comparison with controls showed significantly lower normalized Chao1 diversity in multiple sclerosis patients. When the samples were clustered directly with F measure, those that had been prepared in the same batch showed strong co-clustering.

A few counts support this clonotype. The antigen is not known. V dropped 4 bases and J dropped 1 base, with 12 bases sitting between them. CDR1 is SQVTM, CDR2 ANQGSEA, per germline. The CDR3 length is 14 residues. cDNA libraries of TCR beta carried unique molecular identifiers. With about 0.85 to 10 million T cells as the source, roughly 500,000 cDNA molecules resulted. TCRdb redid the calling of the PCR reads with MiXCR, one entry per CDR3 protein. This table has hundreds of thousands of distinct CDR3 sequences, about 39% appearing once. The specimen sequenced was blood. This TCR derives from a girl aged 2 to 10 with multiple sclerosis. The chain links TRBV29-1 to TRBJ2-3; D may be TRBD1 (6 bases). CDR3 region: CSVASNRGTDTQYF. The CDR3, as DNA: TGCAGCGTTGCGTCAAACAGGGGCACAGATACGCAGTATTTT.